Below, 15 T cell receptor beta chains from the same sample are listed, as sequenced in a study of molecular identifiers for immune sequencing clone quantification. TCRdb reprocessed the PCR reads with MiXCR, giving one entry per CDR3 protein. Of about 630,000 distinct CDR3 sequences listed, about 25% were seen once; the top ten hold about 0.84%. Sequenced input: naive CD8+ T cells from blood, with Jurkat cell RNA spiked in. Subset in this sample: FACS-sorted CD8+CD4-CCR7+CD45RA+ naive T cells. These receptor sequences come from a human donor in good health. Some libraries in this study had Jurkat cell RNA spiked in.

V is TRBV9 and J is TRBJ2-1; maybe TRBD2 (6 bases). The CDR3 is 15 residues long. In germline, CDR1 is SGDLS, CDR2 YYNGEE. V was trimmed by 0 bases and J by 7 bases, leaving 14 bases between them. CDR3 sequence (DNA): TGTGCCAGCAGCGTAGAGGGGACGGAGGGGAATGAGCAGTTCTTC. Its protein product is CASSVEGTEGNEQFF.

Regarding this clonotype: This clone may be a read error of a much larger clone one base away. V and J are TRBV4-1 and TRBJ2-5; D possibly corresponds to TRBD1 (5 bases). Germline V CDR1 and CDR2: MGHRA, YSYEKL. This CDR3 is built from 16 residues. The CDR3 loop reads CASSQVAPTGQETQHF. DNA for the CDR3: TGCGCCAGCAGCCAAGTAGCCCCGACTGGACAAGAGACCCAGCACTTC.

Concerning this clonotype: At one end, the junction sequence differs from germline, possibly due to a read error. The chain combines TRBV20-1 with TRBJ2-7; possibly TRBD2 for D (5 bases). Looked up from germline, CDR1 is DFQATT and CDR2 is SNEGSKA (reference sequence). This CDR3 has 14 residues. The CDR3 sequence: CSAQEGTVHYEQCF. Here the CDR3 DNA reads TGCAGTGCTCAAGAGGGAACGGTACACTACGAGCAGTGCTTC.

This clonotype appeared many times. This chain links TRBV6-2 or TRBV6-3 with TRBJ1-1; the D is unclear. V was trimmed by 0 bases and J by 1 base, leaving 9 bases between them. The CDR3 runs 15 residues. Per germline, CDR1 MNHEY and CDR2 SVGEGT. The CDR3 spells CASSYSLSGNTEAFF. CDR3 DNA: TGTGCCAGCAGTTACTCCCTTAGCGGGAACACTGAAGCTTTCTTT.

This clonotype was picked up many times. The chain employs TRBV4-1 and TRBJ1-3, with TRBD1 as a possible D gene (6 bases). In germline, CDR1 is MGHRA, CDR2 YSYEKL. Trimming took off 4 bases at V and 1 base at J, with 14 bases between the two ends. The CDR3 spans 16 residues. CDR3 DNA: TGCGCCAGCAGCCTTCATCCAGGGGCGTCTGGAAACACCATATATTTT. This codes for CASSLHPGASGNTIYF.

This chain joins TRBV9 and TRBJ1-1; D call uncertain. Trimming took off 4 bases at V and 6 bases at J, with 16 bases between the two ends. The CDR3 has 14 residues. Germline V gene lookup returns CDR1 SGDLS and CDR2 YYNGEE. The CDR3 loop reads CASSSVDRASEAFF. Here the CDR3 DNA reads TGTGCCAGCAGCAGCGTAGATAGGGCATCTGAAGCTTTCTTT.

In its sample, this clonotype was seen many times. The V gene is TRBV5-1, the J gene TRBJ2-5, with D unresolved. Germline V lookup: CDR1 SGHRS, CDR2 YFSETQ. CDR3 length equals 15 residues. V lost 4 bases and J lost 2, with 15 bases in between. CDR3 in DNA: TGCGCCAGCAGCCCCGGCGAGACTCTTCAAGAGACCCAGTACTTC. Encoded protein: CASSPGETLQETQYF. Full variable domain (remainder filled in from reference TRBV5-1 and TRBJ2-5): KAGVTQTPRYLIKTRGQQVTLSCSPISGHRSVSWYQQTPGQGLQFLFEYFSETQRNKGNFPGRFSGRQFSNSRSEMNVSTLELGDSALYLCASSPGETLQETQYFGPGTRLLVL.

Concerning this clonotype: An end of the junction differs from the germline gene, which may be a read error. This chain connects TRBV5-6 to TRBJ1-1; D gene ambiguous. CDR1 and CDR2 (germline): SGHDT, YYEEEE. This CDR3 region has 13 residues. The DNA of the CDR3 is TGTGCCGGCAGCTTGCCAGGTAGGACTGAAGCTTTCTTT. Its translation: CAGSLPGRTEAFF.

This clonotype was counted many times. The chain recombines TRBV20-1 with TRBJ2-3; TRBD2 matches at 9 bases. CDR3 size: 17 residues. Per the germline V gene, CDR1 is DFQATT and CDR2 is SNEGSKA (reference sequence). V trimming: 0 bases; J trimming: 2 bases; junction bases outside the gene matches: 9. The CDR3: CSARDPLLAGFTDTQYF. The CDR3 bases are TGCAGTGCTAGAGATCCTCTCCTAGCGGGATTCACAGATACGCAGTATTTT.

This clonotype was recorded at least ten times. The chain recombines TRBV4-3 with TRBJ2-7, with 7 bases identical to TRBD1. Trimming removed 4 bases from V and 0 bases from J; junction bases left unmatched: 3. The CDR3 length is 14 residues. Germline V gene data show CDR1 as LGHNA and CDR2 as YSLEER. CDR3: CASSPGQYSYEQYF. In DNA, the CDR3 is TGCGCCAGCAGCCCGGGACAGTACTCCTACGAGCAGTACTTC.

In this sample, this clonotype turned up many times. J is TRBJ2-3 and V is TRBV6-2 or TRBV6-3; D is ambiguous. The germline CDR1 and CDR2 sequences are MNHEY and SVGEGT. V was clipped by 2 bases and J by 2 bases, with 8 bases between them. CDR3 size: 14 residues. The CDR3 DNA sequence: TGTGCCAGCAGTTACAAACTCACCACAGATACGCAGTATTTT. Its protein product is CASSYKLTTDTQYF.

CDR3 protein: CASSPGTSGSIVSYEQYF. CDR3 nucleotides: TGTGCCAGCAGCCCAGGGACTAGCGGGAGTATTGTGTCCTACGAGCAGTACTTC. The J gene is TRBJ2-7, the V gene TRBV7-9; TRBD2 aligns across 14 bases. Trimming removed 5 bases from V and 1 base from J; junction bases left unmatched: 10. CDR3 length: 18 residues. CDR1 SEHNR and CDR2 FQNEAQ come from the germline V gene (reference sequence).

The chain employs TRBV12-3 or TRBV12-4 and TRBJ1-1, with 8 bases matching TRBD1. Germline trimming cut 8 bases from V and 0 bases from J; bases unmatched to any gene: 5. This CDR3 contains 14 residues. CDR3 nucleotides: TGTGCCAGCCAACCGGGACAGGTGAACACTGAAGCTTTCTTT. It is translated as CASQPGQVNTEAFF.

In this sample, this clonotype turned up once. The chain recombines TRBV4-1 with TRBJ2-7; no clear D. The V end lost 1 base, the J end lost 2 bases, and 6 bases lay between the germline ends. Germline V lookup: CDR1 MGHRA, CDR2 YSYEKL. This CDR3 has 13 amino acids. The CDR3 bases are TGCGCCAGCAGCCAAGCCAGCGCCTACGAGCAGTACTTC. Its translation is CASSQASAYEQYF.

A word on this clonotype: A much larger clone lies one base from this, so it may be a read error. The chain carries TRBV6-6 and TRBJ2-3; perhaps D is TRBD1 or TRBD2 (5 bases each). Germline V gene data show CDR1 as MNHNY and CDR2 as SVGAGI (reference sequence). The CDR3 extends over 16 amino acids. The V and J ends lost 4 bases and 4 bases respectively, with 18 bases between them. DNA for the CDR3: TGTGCCAGCAGTTCCCCTCCCCGAGGGGCCCCAGATACGCAGTATTTT. Translating it yields CASSSPPRGAPDTQYF.